This T cell receptor beta chain was captured by sequencing in a study of blood T cell repertoires in COVID-19. Study information: COVID-19 samples collected from the United States, Italy and Spain covered acute and convalescent phases.

The CDR3 covers 17 residues. Trimming cost V 1 base and J 2 bases, with 17 bases left between them. Germline CDR1 reads SGHNT; CDR2 reads YENEEA. Method: immunoSEQ multiplex PCR; TCRdb's copy keeps in-frame clones and lacks some. This sample carries approximately 220,000 clones, 75% to 85% of them seen once, and the ten largest clones take approximately 7.4%. Participant-reported clinical history was the basis for cohort assignment. There are a few counts of this clone. The sequencing sample was made of PBMCs or T cells enriched from blood (not recorded which). This TCR was sampled from a woman aged 40 to 50 with acute COVID-19. The V call is TRBV11-3, the J call TRBJ2-5, with D possibly TRBD1 on 6 matching bases. The CDR3 protein is CASSLGGAAGEQETQYF. The CDR3 bases are TGTGCCAGCAGCTTAGGAGGGGCGGCAGGGGAGCAAGAGACCCAGTACTTC.